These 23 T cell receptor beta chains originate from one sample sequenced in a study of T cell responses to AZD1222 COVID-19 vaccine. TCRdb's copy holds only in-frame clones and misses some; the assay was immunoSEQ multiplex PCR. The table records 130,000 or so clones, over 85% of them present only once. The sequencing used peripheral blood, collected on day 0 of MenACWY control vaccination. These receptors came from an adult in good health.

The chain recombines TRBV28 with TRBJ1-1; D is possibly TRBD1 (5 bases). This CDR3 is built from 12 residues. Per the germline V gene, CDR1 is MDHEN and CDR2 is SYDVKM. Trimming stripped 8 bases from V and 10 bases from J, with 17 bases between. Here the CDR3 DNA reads TGTGCCAGCGGGGCGACAGTCTCAGTAGCTTTCTTT. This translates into CASGATVSVAFF. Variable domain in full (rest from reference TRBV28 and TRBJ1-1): DVKVTQSSRYLVKRTGEKVFLECVQDMDHENMFWYRQDPGLGLRLIYFSYDVKMKEKGDIPEGYSVSREKKERFSLILESASTNQTSMYLCASGATVSVAFFGQGTRLTVV.

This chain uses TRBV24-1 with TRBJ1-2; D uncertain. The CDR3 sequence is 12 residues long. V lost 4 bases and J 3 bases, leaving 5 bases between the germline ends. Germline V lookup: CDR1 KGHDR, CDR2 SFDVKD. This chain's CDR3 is CATSERDYGYTF. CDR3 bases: TGTGCCACCAGTGAACGGGACTATGGCTACACCTTC.

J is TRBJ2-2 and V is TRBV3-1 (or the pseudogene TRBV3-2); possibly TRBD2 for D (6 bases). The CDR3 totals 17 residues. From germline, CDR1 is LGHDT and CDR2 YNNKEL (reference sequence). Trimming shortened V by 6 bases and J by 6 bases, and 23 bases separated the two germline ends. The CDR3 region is CASRDSGRTSGAGELFF. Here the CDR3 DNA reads TGTGCCAGCAGGGACTCGGGGCGGACCTCGGGGGCCGGGGAGCTGTTTTTT.

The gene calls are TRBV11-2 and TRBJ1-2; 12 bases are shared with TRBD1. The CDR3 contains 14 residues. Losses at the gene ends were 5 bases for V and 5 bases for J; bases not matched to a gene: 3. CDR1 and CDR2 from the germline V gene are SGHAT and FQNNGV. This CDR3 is CASSPGQGAYGYTF. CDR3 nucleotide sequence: TGTGCCAGCAGCCCGGGACAGGGGGCTTATGGCTACACCTTC.

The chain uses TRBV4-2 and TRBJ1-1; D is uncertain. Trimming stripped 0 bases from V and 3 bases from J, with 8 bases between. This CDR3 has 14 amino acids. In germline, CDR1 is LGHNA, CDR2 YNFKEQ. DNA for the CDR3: TGTGCCAGCAGCCAAGAGAGCCGGGACACTGAAGCTTTCTTT. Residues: CASSQESRDTEAFF.

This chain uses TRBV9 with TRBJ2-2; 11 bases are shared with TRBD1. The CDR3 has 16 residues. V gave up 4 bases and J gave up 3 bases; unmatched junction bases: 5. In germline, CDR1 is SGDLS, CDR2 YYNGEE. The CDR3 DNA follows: TGTGCCAGCAGCACCCGGGACAGGGGGGACACCGGGGAGCTGTTTTTT. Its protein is CASSTRDRGDTGELFF.

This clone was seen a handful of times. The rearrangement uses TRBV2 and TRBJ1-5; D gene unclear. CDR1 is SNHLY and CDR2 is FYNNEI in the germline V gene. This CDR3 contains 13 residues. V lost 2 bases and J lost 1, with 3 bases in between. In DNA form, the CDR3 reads TGTGCCAGCAGTGAACAGAGCAATCAGCCCCAGCATTTT. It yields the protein CASSEQSNQPQHF.

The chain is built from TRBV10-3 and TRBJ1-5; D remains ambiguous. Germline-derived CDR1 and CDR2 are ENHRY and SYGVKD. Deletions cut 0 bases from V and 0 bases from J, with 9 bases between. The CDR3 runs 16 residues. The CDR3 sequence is CAISESNPGSNQPQHF. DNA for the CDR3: TGTGCCATCAGTGAGTCGAACCCGGGTAGCAATCAGCCCCAGCATTTT.

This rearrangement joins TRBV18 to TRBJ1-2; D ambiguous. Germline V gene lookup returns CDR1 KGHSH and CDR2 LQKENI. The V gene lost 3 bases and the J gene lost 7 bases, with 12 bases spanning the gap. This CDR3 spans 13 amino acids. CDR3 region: CASSPTDSRGYTF. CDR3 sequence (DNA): TGTGCCAGCTCACCTACCGATAGCCGTGGCTACACCTTC.

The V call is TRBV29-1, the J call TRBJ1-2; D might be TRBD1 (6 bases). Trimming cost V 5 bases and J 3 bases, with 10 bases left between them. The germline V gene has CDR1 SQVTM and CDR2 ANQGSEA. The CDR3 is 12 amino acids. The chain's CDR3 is CSVNRVYYGYTF. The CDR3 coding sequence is TGCAGCGTTAACAGGGTCTACTATGGCTACACCTTC.

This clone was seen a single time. The CDR3 DNA is TGTGCCAGCAGACCGGGACAGGGTGGGGTTGGGCAGTTCTTC. Its translation is CASRPGQGGVGQFF. This chain joins TRBV27 and TRBJ2-1, with 9 bases matching TRBD1. Trimming cost V 6 bases and J 12 bases; bases outside gene matches: 12. This CDR3 has 14 amino acids. Germline loops: CDR1 MNHEY, CDR2 SMNVEV (reference sequence).

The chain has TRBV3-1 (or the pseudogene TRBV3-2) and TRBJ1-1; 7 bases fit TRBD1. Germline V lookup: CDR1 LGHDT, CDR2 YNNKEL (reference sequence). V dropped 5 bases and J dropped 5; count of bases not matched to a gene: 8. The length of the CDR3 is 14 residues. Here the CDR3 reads CASSEGAWGTEAFF. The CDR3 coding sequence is TGTGCCAGCAGCGAGGGGGCCTGGGGTACTGAAGCTTTCTTT.

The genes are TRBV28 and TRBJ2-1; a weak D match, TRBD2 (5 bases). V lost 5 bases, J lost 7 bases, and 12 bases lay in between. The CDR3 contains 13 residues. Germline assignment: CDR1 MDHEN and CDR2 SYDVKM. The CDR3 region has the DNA TGTGCCAGCAGTATACCGACTATAAATGAGCAGTTCTTC. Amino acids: CASSIPTINEQFF.

The CDR3 region is CATSGGPFTDTQYF. The CDR3 nucleotides read TGTGCCACCAGCGGGGGGCCCTTCACAGATACGCAGTATTTT. This chain joins TRBV15 and TRBJ2-3; either TRBD1 or TRBD2 may supply D (6 bases each). V dropped 5 bases and J dropped 2 bases, with 11 bases sitting between them. Germline CDR1 and CDR2: LNHNV and YYDKDF (reference sequence). This CDR3 contains 14 residues.

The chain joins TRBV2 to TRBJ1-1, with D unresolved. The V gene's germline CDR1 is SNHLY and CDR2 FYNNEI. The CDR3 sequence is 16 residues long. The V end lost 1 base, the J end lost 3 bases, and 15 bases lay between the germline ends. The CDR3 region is CASSEVGGTIDTEAFF. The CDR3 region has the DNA TGTGCCAGCAGTGAAGTTGGCGGCACTATAGACACTGAAGCTTTCTTT.

CDR3 in DNA: TGTGCCAGCAGTTTATCCAGCGGGAGGAGGGAGCAGTACTTC. Its translation is CASSLSSGRREQYF. J is TRBJ2-7 and V is TRBV27, with TRBD2 identical over 9 bases. CDR3 length: 14 residues. Germline values: CDR1 MNHEY, CDR2 SMNVEV (reference sequence). J gave up 7 bases and V 0 bases, and 4 bases lay outside the gene matches.

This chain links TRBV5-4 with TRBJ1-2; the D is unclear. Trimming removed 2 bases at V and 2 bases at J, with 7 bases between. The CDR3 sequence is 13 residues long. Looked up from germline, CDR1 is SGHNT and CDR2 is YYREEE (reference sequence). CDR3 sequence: CASSLGQNYGYTF. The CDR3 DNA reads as TGTGCCAGCAGCTTAGGGCAGAACTATGGCTACACCTTC.

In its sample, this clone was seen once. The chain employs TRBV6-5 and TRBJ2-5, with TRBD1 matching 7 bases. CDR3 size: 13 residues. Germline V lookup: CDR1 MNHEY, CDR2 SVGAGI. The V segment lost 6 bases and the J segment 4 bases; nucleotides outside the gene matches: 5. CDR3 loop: CASRTGVPETQYF. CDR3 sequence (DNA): TGTGCCAGCAGAACAGGGGTCCCAGAGACCCAGTACTTC.

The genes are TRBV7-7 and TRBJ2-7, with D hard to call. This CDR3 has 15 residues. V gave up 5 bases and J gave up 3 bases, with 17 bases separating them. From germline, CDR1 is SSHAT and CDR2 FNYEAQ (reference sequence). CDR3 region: CASSTGLGSNYEQYF. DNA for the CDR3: TGTGCCAGCAGCACTGGGTTGGGATCTAACTACGAGCAGTACTTC.

CDR3 in amino acids: CASSPAGGGSEKLFF. CDR3 nucleotides: TGTGCCAGCAGCCCGGCGGGGGGGGGTAGTGAAAAACTGTTTTTT. This rearrangement joins TRBV5-4 to TRBJ1-4, with D maybe TRBD1 (5 bases). The CDR3 extends over 15 amino acids. V dropped 4 bases and J dropped 7 bases, with 17 bases sitting between them. Germline CDR1 is SGHNT and CDR2 is YYREEE (reference sequence). The entire variable domain, with the rest obtained from reference TRBV5-4 and TRBJ1-4, is as follows: ETGVTQSPTHLIKTRGQQVTLRCSSQSGHNTVSWYQQALGQGPQFIFQYYREEENGRGNFPPRFSGLQFPNYSSELNVNALELDDSALYLCASSPAGGGSEKLFFGSGTQLSVL.

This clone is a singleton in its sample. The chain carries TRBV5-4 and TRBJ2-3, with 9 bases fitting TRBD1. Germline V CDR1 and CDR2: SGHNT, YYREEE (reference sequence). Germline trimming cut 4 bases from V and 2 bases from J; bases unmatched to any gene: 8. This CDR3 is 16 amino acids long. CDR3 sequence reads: CASSDGTGPVTDTQYF. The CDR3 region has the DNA TGTGCCAGCAGCGACGGGACAGGGCCTGTCACAGATACGCAGTATTTT.

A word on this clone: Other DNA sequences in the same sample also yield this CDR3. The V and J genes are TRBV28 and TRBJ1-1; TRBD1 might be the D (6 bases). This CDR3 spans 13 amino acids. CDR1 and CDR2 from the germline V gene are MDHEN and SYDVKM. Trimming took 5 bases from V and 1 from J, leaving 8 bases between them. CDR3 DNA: TGTGCCAGCAGTCTACAGGGGAACACTGAAGCTTTCTTT. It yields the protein CASSLQGNTEAFF.

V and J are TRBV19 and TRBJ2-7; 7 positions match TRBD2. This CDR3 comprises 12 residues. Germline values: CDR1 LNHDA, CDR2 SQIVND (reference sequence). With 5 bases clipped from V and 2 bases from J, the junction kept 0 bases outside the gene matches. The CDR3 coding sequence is TGTGCCAGTAGTGGGACTACCTACGAGCAGTACTTC. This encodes CASSGTTYEQYF.